The next 5 T cell receptor beta chains were all read from a single sample in a study of shared clonotypes between healthy human individuals. Repertoires were generated with immunoSEQ multiplex PCR, while TCRdb's copy carries only in-frame clones and drops some. The repertoire consists of roughly 2.2 million clones, with around 92% occurring once and the leading ten covering 0.37%. The sequenced material came from naive CD4+ T cells from PBMCs. The sample's subset: CD45RA+ positively selected. Source of these receptors: a man aged 18 to 30 in good health. Some clones in this sample may be carry-over from other donors' samples.

V and J are TRBV6-1 and TRBJ1-6; D is ambiguous. The CDR3 contains 15 residues. V lost 1 base to trimming and J lost 1 base, with 5 bases between them. CDR1 is MNHNS, CDR2 SASEGT, per germline. CDR3 amino acids: CASSEVPSYNSPLHF. Written as DNA, the CDR3 is TGTGCCAGCAGTGAAGTCCCTTCCTATAATTCACCCCTCCACTTT.

The chain combines TRBV6-6 with TRBJ2-7; no firm D call. Deletions cut 5 bases from V and 4 bases from J, with 15 bases between. The germline V gene encodes CDR1 MNHNY and CDR2 SVGAGI (reference sequence). This CDR3 contains 14 residues. CDR3 in DNA: TGTGCCAGCAGTACCCAGGAGAGAGTTTACGAGCAGTACTTC. Its translation: CASSTQERVYEQYF.

This rearrangement joins TRBV20-1 to TRBJ2-7; D gene ambiguous. The V gene's germline CDR1 is DFQATT and CDR2 SNEGSKA (reference sequence). The ends were cut back, 7 bases at V and 2 bases at J, with 9 bases in the middle. The CDR3 has 11 amino acids. The CDR3 reads CSVGRTYEQYF. The CDR3 nucleotides read TGCAGTGTTGGTAGGACCTACGAGCAGTACTTC.

This chain uses TRBV19 with TRBJ1-1; 7 bases map to TRBD1. The germline V gene encodes CDR1 LNHDA and CDR2 SQIVND (reference sequence). The V segment lost 6 bases and the J segment 11 bases; nucleotides outside the gene matches: 9. The CDR3 has 12 residues. The CDR3 DNA reads TGTGCCAGTAGCGTAGGGGGCAGGACGGCTTTCTTT. This translates into CASSVGGRTAFF. Together with reference TRBV19 and TRBJ1-1, the CDR3 gives the full variable domain: DGGITQSPKYLFRKEGQNVTLSCEQNLNHDAMYWYRQDPGQGLRLIYYSQIVNDFQKGDIAEGYSVSREKKESFPLTVTSAQKNPTAFYLCASSVGGRTAFFGQGTRLTVV.

The chain links TRBV10-3 to TRBJ2-2; TRBD1 might be the D (6 bases). The V gene lost 6 bases and the J gene lost 5 bases, with 7 bases spanning the gap. The CDR3 has 12 amino acids. Per germline, CDR1 ENHRY and CDR2 SYGVKD. DNA for the CDR3: TGTGCCATCAGCACAGGGACCGGGGAGCTGTTTTTT. Encoded protein: CAISTGTGELFF.